This TCR beta chain was sequenced during a study of T cells of healthy individuals. Germline CDR1 and CDR2: SGHRS and YFSETQ. The ends were cut back, 4 bases at V and 0 bases at J, with 14 bases in the middle. The CDR3 extends over 16 amino acids. TCRdb used MiXCR to reprocess the 5' RACE reads, holding one entry per CDR3 protein. Here the sample spans 40,000 to 60,000 distinct CDR3 sequences, under 15% being singletons. This clonotype qualifies as medium-sized. This rearrangement joins TRBV5-1 to TRBJ2-1; D not resolved. This receptor was identified in a human donor in good health. In nucleotides, the CDR3 is TGCGCCAGCAGCACAGACGTTCTCCTCTCCTACAATGAGCAGTTCTTC. Translation gives CASSTDVLLSYNEQFF.